These 16 T cell receptor beta chains share one sample of origin, sequenced in a study of early T cells in non-severe SARS-CoV-2 infection. One entry per CDR3 protein results from TCRdb running MiXCR on the 5' RACE reads. The sample holds 35,000 to 45,000 distinct CDR3 sequences; 10% to 15% are singletons and the top ten take roughly 15%. Specimen: whole blood. These receptors were taken from an adult who was a healthcare worker with PCR-confirmed SARS-CoV-2 infection or an uninfected control (not recorded which).

This clonotype came up many times. The chain links TRBV5-1 to TRBJ1-5; tentative D call: TRBD1 (5 bases). Per the germline V gene, CDR1 is SGHRS and CDR2 is YFSETQ. This CDR3 comprises 15 residues. Trimming shortened V by 4 bases and J by 5 bases, and 16 bases separated the two germline ends. CDR3 region: CASSPRGWVDQPQHF. CDR3 nucleotide sequence: TGCGCCAGCAGCCCGCGGGGGTGGGTCGATCAGCCCCAGCATTTT.

The V and J genes are TRBV7-6 and TRBJ2-5, with D possibly TRBD2 on 5 matching bases. This CDR3 contains 14 residues. Germline CDR1 reads SGHVS; CDR2 reads FNYEAQ. V lost 4 bases to trimming and J lost 4 bases, with 13 bases between them. Written as DNA, the CDR3 is TGTGCCAGCAGCTCGCTGACGGAGGCAGAGACCCAGTACTTC. Translation gives CASSSLTEAETQYF.

This clonotype was counted between two and nine times. This chain joins TRBV29-1 and TRBJ2-7, with D maybe TRBD2 (6 bases). In germline, CDR1 is SQVTM, CDR2 ANQGSEA. This CDR3 region has 12 residues. V was shortened by 5 bases and J by 7 bases, with 15 bases between the two germline ends. The CDR3 nucleotides read TGCAGCGTTCGGAGGGATGTGCAAGAGCAGTACTTC. This sequence encodes CSVRRDVQEQYF.

The chain has TRBV7-2 and TRBJ2-3; 7 nucleotides line up with TRBD1. Germline trimming cut 3 bases from V and 6 bases from J; bases unmatched to any gene: 12. The CDR3 totals 16 residues. Germline assignment: CDR1 SGHTA and CDR2 FQGNSA. This CDR3 reads CASSFARWDSSDTQYF. DNA of the CDR3: TGTGCCAGCAGCTTCGCCCGCTGGGACAGCTCTGATACGCAGTATTTT.

This clonotype appeared a few times. This sequence joins TRBV6-5 and TRBJ2-2; no clear D gene. Trimming stripped 6 bases from V and 1 base from J, with 12 bases between. Germline assignment: CDR1 MNHEY and CDR2 SVGAGI. The CDR3 totals 15 residues. This CDR3 reads CASREDYRNTGELFF. CDR3 sequence (DNA): TGTGCCAGCAGGGAAGATTACCGGAACACCGGGGAGCTGTTTTTT.

CDR3 residues: CASSPLGDLYEQYF. DNA for the CDR3: TGTGCCAGCAGCCCCCTCGGGGACTTGTACGAGCAGTACTTC. V usage is TRBV9 and J usage is TRBJ2-7; D is perhaps TRBD2 (6 bases). Germline lookup yields CDR1 SGDLS and CDR2 YYNGEE. The CDR3 covers 14 residues. The ends were cut back, 4 bases at V and 4 bases at J, with 15 bases in the middle. The full variable domain, in which reference TRBV9 and TRBJ2-7 provide the parts outside the CDR3, is DSGVTQTPKHLITATGQRVTLRCSPRSGDLSVYWYQQSLDQGLQFLIQYYNGEERAKGNILERFSAQQFPDLHSELNLSSLELGDSALYFCASSPLGDLYEQYFGPGTRLTVT.

This clonotype has a count of ten or more. The CDR3 sequence is CATRGSNYNEQFF. The CDR3 DNA reads as TGTGCCACCAGAGGGTCCAACTACAATGAGCAGTTCTTC. The V and J genes are TRBV24-1 and TRBJ2-1; D remains ambiguous. Germline CDR1 KGHDR, CDR2 SFDVKD. The CDR3 covers 13 residues. Trimming pared 7 bases from V and 3 bases from J, leaving 9 bases between.

The rearrangement joins TRBV5-6 to TRBJ2-2; D is uncertain. In germline, CDR1 is SGHDT, CDR2 YYEEEE. CDR3 length equals 13 residues. The V gene lost 0 bases and the J gene lost 5 bases, with 5 bases spanning the gap. The CDR3 loop reads CASSLGRTGELFF. In nucleotides, the CDR3 is TGTGCCAGCAGCTTGGGTCGAACCGGGGAGCTGTTTTTT.

This clonotype was seen at least ten times. The gene calls are TRBV27 and TRBJ1-6; 7 nucleotides match TRBD1. The V gene's germline CDR1 is MNHEY and CDR2 SMNVEV (reference sequence). J lost 7 bases, V lost 5 bases, and 8 bases had no gene match. This CDR3 comprises 15 residues. CDR3: CASSPTGTANSPLHF. DNA for the CDR3: TGTGCCAGCAGTCCTACCGGGACAGCGAATTCACCCCTCCACTTT.

This clonotype was found a few times. J is TRBJ2-1 and V is TRBV5-1; 11 bases align to TRBD2. This CDR3 contains 19 residues. Trimming at V came to 0 bases and at J to 0 bases, leaving 8 bases not matched to a gene. From germline, CDR1 is SGHRS and CDR2 YFSETQ. In nucleotides, the CDR3 is TGCGCCAGCAGCTTGGTTGGACTAGCGGGTGTTAGCTCCTACAATGAGCAGTTCTTC. This gives the protein CASSLVGLAGVSSYNEQFF.

This clonotype has at least ten counts. V usage is TRBV20-1 and J usage is TRBJ1-6, with D unresolved. V lost 3 bases, J lost 0 bases, and 12 bases lay in between. Germline V gene data show CDR1 as DFQATT and CDR2 as SNEGSKA (reference sequence). The CDR3 extends over 16 amino acids. The CDR3 sequence: CSASISASSYNSPLHF. In DNA form, the CDR3 reads TGCAGTGCTAGTATATCCGCAAGCTCCTATAATTCACCCCTCCACTTT.

This clonotype occurred a few times. The chain links TRBV6-6 to TRBJ1-1; D unresolved. The CDR3 spans 15 residues. Per germline, CDR1 MNHNY and CDR2 SVGAGI (reference sequence). V was pared by 0 bases and J by 4 bases, with 12 bases between. CDR3 bases: TGTGCCAGCAGTTACTCGGGCACCTTAACCACTGAAGCTTTCTTT. As protein: CASSYSGTLTTEAFF.

In this sample, this clonotype turned up a few times. The rearrangement joins TRBV12-3 or TRBV12-4 to TRBJ2-2; D not resolved. V was cut by 3 bases and J by 4 bases, with 3 bases left in between. This CDR3 is built from 12 residues. The CDR3, as DNA: TGTGCCAGCAGTTTCGGCACCGGGGAGCTGTTTTTT. Amino acid sequence: CASSFGTGELFF.

The rearrangement joins TRBV10-3 to TRBJ2-6, with D possibly matching TRBD1 (7 bases). This CDR3 spans 16 amino acids. Trimming left V 8 bases short and J 12 bases short, with 26 bases between. CDR1 is ENHRY and CDR2 is SYGVKD in the germline V gene. Written as DNA, the CDR3 is TGTGCCATCGAGGGAAGGGACAGAGGCATCGGGGGCGTCCTGACTTTC. This gives the protein CAIEGRDRGIGGVLTF.

This clonotype was seen at least ten times. V gene TRBV30 combines with J gene TRBJ2-5, with 10 bases lining up with TRBD2. Losses at the gene ends were 2 bases for V and 3 bases for J; bases not matched to a gene: 9. Germline V gives CDR1 GTSNPN, CDR2 SVGIG (reference sequence). The CDR3 has 16 amino acids. The CDR3 loop is CAWSPLRTSGEETQYF. For the CDR3, the DNA is TGTGCCTGGAGTCCGCTCCGGACTAGCGGTGAAGAGACCCAGTACTTC.

This chain connects TRBV19 to TRBJ2-1, with D maybe TRBD2 (6 bases). Germline-derived CDR1 and CDR2 are LNHDA and SQIVND (reference sequence). Between the trimmed V and J ends, which lost 5 bases and 10 bases, there was a span of 18 bases. The CDR3 runs 14 residues. The CDR3, as DNA: TGTGCCAGTAGTGGTAAATCGGGGGTACAGGAGCAGTTCTTC. Its translation: CASSGKSGVQEQFF.